This T cell receptor beta chain was sequenced during a study of cytomegalovirus exposure and HLA in healthy donors. Study-level background: HLA-typed donors contributed some 83 million unique TCRs, which were held in an early data release.

Germline V CDR1 and CDR2: GTSNPN, SVGIG (reference sequence). The J segment lost 6 bases and the V segment lost 3 bases, leaving 6 bases of the junction unmatched. The CDR3 has 14 amino acids. Study findings and constraints: An analysis was carried out later, and it reportedly showed fewer N-insertions in an Asian-associated ancestry cluster than the approximately 610-donor mean.

This clone was seen a few times. Its matching antigen is unknown. With 60 Vbeta and 13 Jbeta primers, the PCR was carried out. The data were produced by immunoSEQ multiplex PCR, yet TCRdb's version contains in-frame clones alone and is incomplete. The data hold 120,000 to 150,000 clones, with roughly 80% observed a single time. V usage is TRBV30 and J usage is TRBJ1-1; 11 nucleotides line up with TRBD1. Source material: PBMCs. The clonotype comes from a woman aged 25-40 years in good health and CMV-seronegative. Here the CDR3 reads CAWRDRGPSAEAFF. DNA for the CDR3: TGTGCCTGGAGGGACAGGGGGCCCTCCGCTGAAGCTTTCTTT.